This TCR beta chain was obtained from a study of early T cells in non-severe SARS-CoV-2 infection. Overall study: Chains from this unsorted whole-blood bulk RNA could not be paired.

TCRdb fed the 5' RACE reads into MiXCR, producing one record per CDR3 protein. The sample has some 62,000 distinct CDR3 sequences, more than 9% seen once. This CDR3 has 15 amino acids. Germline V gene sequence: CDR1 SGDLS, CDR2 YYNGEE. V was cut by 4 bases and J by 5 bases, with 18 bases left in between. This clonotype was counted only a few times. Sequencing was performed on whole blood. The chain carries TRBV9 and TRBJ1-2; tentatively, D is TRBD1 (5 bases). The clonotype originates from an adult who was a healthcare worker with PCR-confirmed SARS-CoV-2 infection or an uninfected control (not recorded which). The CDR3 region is CASSTRQTISYGYTF. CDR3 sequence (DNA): TGTGCCAGCAGCACCCGACAGACCATCTCATATGGCTACACCTTC.